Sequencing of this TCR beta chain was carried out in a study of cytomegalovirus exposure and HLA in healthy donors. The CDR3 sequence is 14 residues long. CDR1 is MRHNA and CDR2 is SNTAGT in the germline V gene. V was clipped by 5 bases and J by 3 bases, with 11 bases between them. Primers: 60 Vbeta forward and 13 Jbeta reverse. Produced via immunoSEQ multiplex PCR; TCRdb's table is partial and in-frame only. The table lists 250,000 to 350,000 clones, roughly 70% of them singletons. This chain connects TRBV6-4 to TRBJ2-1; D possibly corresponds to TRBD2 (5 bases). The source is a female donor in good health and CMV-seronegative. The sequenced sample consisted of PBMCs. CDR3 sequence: CASSPGDNYNEQFF. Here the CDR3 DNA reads TGTGCCAGCAGTCCCGGGGATAACTACAATGAGCAGTTCTTC.